This is a list of T cell receptor beta chains from one sample in a study of blood T cell repertoires in COVID-19. Here immunoSEQ multiplex PCR was the method, and the copy in TCRdb shows in-frame clones only, minus some. Among 350,000 to 400,000 clones, roughly 92% were seen once, and the ten largest hold just over 0.85%. Sequencing input: PBMCs or T cells enriched from blood (not recorded which). The receptors were sampled from a woman between 40 and 55 years old who had been exposed to COVID-19. Both conserved end residues are part of each CDR3. The D gene is left open where the match is weak. The listing skips clone size in some rows; elsewhere it reads once, few, many or a size class.

TRBV2	NA	NA	TRBJ1-1	CASKEGHTEAFF	TGTGCCAGCAAGGAGGGACACACTGAAGCTTTCTTT
TRBV19	NA	TRBD1	TRBJ2-7	CASSETGSSYEQYF	TGTGCCAGTAGTGAGACAGGGAGCTCCTACGAGCAGTACTTC
TRBV7-6	NA	NA	TRBJ1-3	CASSPQDSTLSGNTIYF	TGTGCCAGCAGCCCACAGGACAGCACCCTCTCTGGAAACACCATATATTTT
TRBV7-2	few	NA	TRBJ1-2	CASSLGSADYTF	TGTGCCAGCAGCCTCGGCTCGGCGGACTACACCTTC
TRBV7-6	NA	NA	TRBJ1-5	CASSLDQGGSNQPQHF	TGTGCCAGCAGCCTAGACCAGGGTGGGAGCAATCAGCCCCAGCATTTT
TRBV7-8	NA	TRBD1	TRBJ1-2	CASSRGGSGGGYTF	TGTGCCAGCAGCCGAGGGGGCTCTGGTGGTGGCTACACCTTC
TRBV27	NA	TRBD2	TRBJ2-4	CASSLMGGTFKGKNIQYF	TGTGCCAGCAGTTTAATGGGAGGGACCTTTAAGGGCAAAAACATTCAGTACTTC
TRBV24-1	NA	TRBD1	TRBJ2-1	CATSPGQVLENNEQFF	TGTGCCACCAGTCCGGGACAGGTTCTGGAAAACAATGAGCAGTTCTTC
TRBV5-5	NA	NA	TRBJ1-5	CASSPRAYPREFSNQPQHF	TGTGCCAGCAGCCCGAGGGCCTATCCTCGTGAATTTAGCAATCAGCCCCAGCATTTT
TRBV5-1	NA	TRBD1	TRBJ1-6	CASSLGQGGSPLHF	TGCGCCAGCAGCTTGGGACAGGGAGGTTCACCCCTCCACTTT
TRBV7-9	NA	NA	TRBJ1-2	CASSLAGVNYGYTF	TGTGCCAGCAGCTTAGCCGGGGTGAACTATGGCTACACCTTC
TRBV5-1	NA	NA	TRBJ1-2	CASSFTGFGYGYTF	TGCGCCAGCAGCTTTACGGGGTTTGGGTATGGCTACACCTTC
TRBV20-1	NA	NA	TRBJ2-1	CSAGRGEQFF	TGCAGTGCTGGAAGGGGTGAGCAGTTCTTC
TRBV19	NA	NA	TRBJ2-7	CASSIGMGDEQYF	TGTGCCAGTAGTATAGGGATGGGCGACGAGCAGTACTTC
TRBV2	NA	NA	TRBJ1-2	CASSPQSLPYGYTF	TGTGCCAGCAGCCCCCAGTCCCTGCCCTATGGCTACACCTTC
TRBV9	NA	NA	TRBJ1-5	CASSAGLWQPQHF	TGTGCCAGCAGCGCAGGGCTTTGGCAGCCCCAGCATTTT
TRBV7-2	NA	NA	TRBJ2-7	CASRSGSSYEQYF	TGTGCCAGCAGGAGCGGGTCCTCCTACGAGCAGTACTTC
TRBV15	NA	NA	TRBJ2-5	CATSSPRAGETQYF	TGTGCCACCAGCTCCCCTCGGGCGGGGGAGACCCAGTACTTC
TRBV24-1	NA	NA	TRBJ2-1	CATSASRTVDEQFF	TGTGCCACCAGTGCTTCTCGTACGGTGGATGAGCAGTTCTTC
TRBV7-9	NA	NA	TRBJ1-3	CASSLVRLSGNTIYF	TGTGCCAGCAGCTTAGTGCGTCTCTCTGGAAACACCATATATTTT
TRBV6-5	NA	NA	TRBJ1-5	CASSYSRASQNQPQHF	TGTGCCAGCAGTTACTCGAGGGCATCCCAGAATCAGCCCCAGCATTTT
TRBV2	NA	NA	TRBJ1-2	CASSDSGMGGYTF	TGTGCCAGCAGTGATTCAGGGATGGGTGGCTACACCTTC
TRBV18	NA	TRBD1	TRBJ1-5	CASSPGTGSNQPQHF	TGTGCCAGCTCACCGGGGACAGGCTCCAATCAGCCCCAGCATTTT
TRBV5-8	NA	TRBD1	TRBJ1-2	CASSTRQGATYGYTF	TGTGCCAGCAGCACCCGACAGGGGGCGACTTATGGCTACACCTTC
TRBV4-3	NA	TRBD2	TRBJ2-7	CASSQEGDYPVDEQYF	TGCGCCAGCAGCCAAGAGGGGGACTACCCCGTAGACGAGCAGTACTTC
TRBV12-3/TRBV12-4	NA	TRBD1	TRBJ2-7	CASSLNRGDEQYF	TGTGCCAGCAGTTTAAACAGGGGTGACGAGCAGTACTTC
TRBV4-1	once	NA	TRBJ1-2	CASSQKRGRTLYGYTF	TGCGCCAGCAGCCAAAAACGCGGACGGACACTCTATGGCTACACCTTC
TRBV11-3	few	TRBD2	TRBJ2-1	CASSLRLAGTDEQFF	TGTGCCAGCAGCTTACGACTAGCGGGAACTGATGAGCAGTTCTTC
TRBV6-5	few	TRBD1	TRBJ1-2	CASSWGTGSYGYTF	TGTGCCAGCAGTTGGGGGACAGGGAGCTATGGCTACACCTTC
TRBV7-2	NA	NA	TRBJ1-6	CASSPGRTYSPLHF	TGTGCCAGCAGCCCAGGACGGACTTATTCACCCCTCCACTTT
TRBV30	NA	TRBD1	TRBJ1-6	CAWRYDRGHSPLHF	TGTGCCTGGAGGTACGACAGGGGGCATTCACCCCTCCACTTT
TRBV12-3/TRBV12-4	NA	NA	TRBJ1-5	CASSLAQAPQHF	TGTGCCAGCAGTTTAGCGCAGGCCCCCCAGCATTTT
TRBV19	NA	TRBD1	TRBJ2-1	CASSTAGGSYNEQFF	TGTGCCAGTAGTACCGCAGGGGGCTCCTACAATGAGCAGTTCTTC
TRBV30	once	TRBD1	TRBJ1-3	CAWTSGQYSGNTIYF	TGTGCCTGGACTTCGGGACAGTACTCTGGAAACACCATATATTTT
TRBV19	NA	TRBD1	TRBJ1-5	CASSRQGALSNQPQHF	TGTGCCAGTAGTCGACAGGGGGCTTTGAGCAATCAGCCCCAGCATTTT
TRBV19	NA	NA	TRBJ2-4	CASSITGWVGNIQYF	TGTGCCAGTAGTATAACAGGGTGGGTGGGAAACATTCAGTACTTC
TRBV7-9	once	TRBD1	TRBJ2-1	CASSLDRGAYNEQFF	TGTGCCAGCAGCCTCGACAGGGGGGCCTACAATGAGCAGTTCTTC
TRBV7-2	NA	TRBD1	TRBJ1-2	CASSFKGAGYGYTF	TGTGCCAGCAGCTTCAAGGGGGCCGGCTATGGCTACACCTTC